These 26 T cell receptor beta chains were all obtained from the same sample, sequenced in a study of spatial heterogeneity in lung cancer. TCRdb independently ran MiXCR on the 5' RACE reads; one entry per CDR3 protein. Of 50,000 to 75,000 distinct CDR3 sequences in the sample, roughly 6.4% were seen once. Time point noted: sample taken at primary tumor resection. This specimen was PBMCs, taken at surgery. All receptors derive from a female donor with early-stage non-small cell lung cancer.

This rearrangement joins TRBV3-1 to TRBJ2-1; unclear D gene. The CDR3 sequence is 14 residues long. Trimming took off 1 base at V and 1 base at J, with 5 bases between the two ends. Germline CDR1 is LGHDT and CDR2 is YNNKEL (reference sequence). This CDR3 reads CASSQVGSYNEQFF. For the CDR3, the DNA is TGTGCCAGCAGCCAAGTAGGGTCCTACAATGAGCAGTTCTTC.

The chain recombines TRBV28 with TRBJ2-5; 8 bases agree with TRBD2. The CDR3 consists of 16 residues. The germline gives CDR1 MDHEN, CDR2 SYDVKM. With V trimmed by 2 bases and J by 5 bases, 10 bases remained unmatched. CDR3 DNA: TGTGCCAGCAGTTTACTCGGGGGGGAAGCCTCTGAGACCCAGTACTTC. Its translation is CASSLLGGEASETQYF.

This clonotype occurred many times. The rearrangement links TRBV27 to TRBJ1-5; D ambiguous. CDR3 size: 14 residues. Germline V gives CDR1 MNHEY, CDR2 SMNVEV (reference sequence). V lost 5 bases and J lost 2, with 10 bases in between. The CDR3 sequence is CASSPLRGNQPQHF. The CDR3 DNA reads as TGTGCCAGCAGTCCTCTGAGGGGCAATCAGCCCCAGCATTTT.

This clonotype appeared a few times. This sequence joins TRBV5-1 and TRBJ2-3, with no clear D. V lost 4 bases and J 2 bases, leaving 11 bases between the germline ends. The CDR3 spans 14 residues. Per germline, CDR1 SGHRS and CDR2 YFSETQ. In nucleotides, the CDR3 is TGCGCCAGCAGCGTATCCGGTTCCACAGATACGCAGTATTTT. This gives the protein CASSVSGSTDTQYF.

The V call is TRBV20-1, the J call TRBJ1-2, with 8 bases aligning to TRBD1. Per the germline V gene, CDR1 is DFQATT and CDR2 is SNEGSKA (reference sequence). J gave up 5 bases and V 4 bases, and 3 bases lay outside the gene matches. The CDR3 is 12 residues long. CDR3 sequence reads: CSANQGAYGYTF. The CDR3 coding sequence is TGCAGTGCTAACCAGGGGGCATATGGCTACACCTTC.

This clonotype was found many times. The chain recombines TRBV3-1 with TRBJ2-7, with a weak D call TRBD1 (6 bases). This CDR3 comprises 13 residues. The V gene lost 4 bases and the J gene lost 7 bases, with 14 bases spanning the gap. Germline lookup yields CDR1 LGHDT and CDR2 YNNKEL (reference sequence). CDR3 region: CASSLLQGGEQYV. The CDR3 DNA follows: TGTGCCAGCAGCCTCCTACAGGGCGGGGAGCAGTACGTC.

This clonotype was counted between two and nine times. The chain employs TRBV5-5 and TRBJ2-5; 9 bases line up with TRBD1. CDR1 SGHKS and CDR2 YYEKEE come from the germline V gene (reference sequence). The CDR3 length is 14 residues. The junction had 8 bases not matched to a gene; V was cut back by 6 bases and J by 5 bases. CDR3 DNA sequence: TGTGCCAGCAAACAGGGACAGGGTAGCGAGACCCAGTACTTC. Translated: CASKQGQGSETQYF.

Many counts were recorded for this clonotype. CDR3 loop: CASSQEGANYGYTF. In nucleotides, the CDR3 is TGTGCCAGCAGCCAAGAAGGAGCTAACTATGGCTACACCTTC. The rearrangement uses TRBV14 and TRBJ1-2, with D uncertain. The CDR3 is 14 residues long. Germline lookup yields CDR1 SGHDN and CDR2 FVKESK. Trimming took off 0 bases at V and 0 bases at J, with 5 bases between the two ends.

This clonotype was counted at least ten times. This chain links TRBV3-1 with TRBJ2-7; TRBD2 matches 13 bases. There are 15 residues in the CDR3. With 3 bases clipped from V and 3 bases from J, the junction kept 2 bases outside the gene matches. The germline CDR1 and CDR2 sequences are LGHDT and YNNKEL (reference sequence). The CDR3 protein is CASSQTSGRNYEQYF. Written as DNA, the CDR3 is TGTGCCAGCAGCCAGACTAGCGGGAGGAACTACGAGCAGTACTTC.

The chain links TRBV20-1 to TRBJ2-7; D gene unclear. The CDR3 runs 13 residues. In germline, CDR1 is DFQATT, CDR2 SNEGSKA (reference sequence). V lost 0 bases to trimming and J lost 3 bases, with 9 bases between them. The CDR3 nucleotides read TGCAGTGCTAGAGATCGACTTAACTACGAGCAGTACTTC. This gives the protein CSARDRLNYEQYF.

This clonotype showed up many times. The chain employs TRBV5-6 and TRBJ2-2; 9 bases fit TRBD2. V shed 0 bases, J shed 1 base, and the junction held 13 bases outside the gene matches. The CDR3 contains 20 residues. Germline CDR1 SGHDT, CDR2 YYEEEE. The CDR3 DNA follows: TGTGCCAGCAGCTTGGCCGAATTAGCGGGAGTCCGAATGAACACCGGGGAGCTGTTTTTT. It codes for CASSLAELAGVRMNTGELFF.

This clonotype was picked up many times. The V call is TRBV6-6, the J call TRBJ1-4; D call uncertain. The germline CDR1 and CDR2 sequences are MNHNY and SVGAGI (reference sequence). The CDR3 loop spans 14 amino acids. V was trimmed by 2 bases and J by 7 bases, leaving 11 bases between them. CDR3 residues: CASSYLAGGEKLFF. CDR3 bases: TGTGCCAGCAGTTACCTCGCGGGAGGTGAAAAACTGTTTTTT.

This clonotype turned up a few times. The V gene is TRBV11-1, the J gene TRBJ2-7; no firm D call. This CDR3 is built from 14 residues. The V end lost 4 bases, the J end lost 3 bases, and 13 bases lay between the germline ends. Per germline, CDR1 SGHAT and CDR2 FQDESV (reference sequence). The CDR3 spells CASSYANEIYEQYV. CDR3 sequence (DNA): TGTGCCAGCAGCTACGCGAACGAGATCTACGAGCAGTACGTC.

The sample holds a few counts of this clonotype. The V gene is TRBV6-1, the J gene TRBJ1-1; D unclear. Germline CDR1 and CDR2: MNHNS and SASEGT. This CDR3 is built from 14 residues. V was shortened by 4 bases and J by 0 bases, with 9 bases between the two germline ends. The CDR3 DNA is TGTGCCAGCAGTGGCGACGGATTGAACACTGAAGCTTTCTTT. Protein sequence: CASSGDGLNTEAFF.

The V gene is TRBV7-8, the J gene TRBJ2-5; TRBD2 aligns across 9 bases. J gave up 5 bases and V 4 bases, and 11 bases lay outside the gene matches. CDR1 and CDR2 from the germline V gene are SGHVS and FQNEAQ. The length of the CDR3 is 16 residues. CDR3 sequence reads: CASSWRSGRMGETQYF. In nucleotides, the CDR3 is TGTGCCAGCAGCTGGAGGAGCGGGAGGATGGGGGAGACCCAGTACTTC. Full variable domain (rest looked up from reference TRBV7-8 and TRBJ2-5): GAGVSQSPRYKVAKRGQDVALRCDPISGHVSLFWYQQALGQGPEFLTYFQNEAQLDKSGLPSDRFFAERPEGSVSTLKIQRTQQEDSAVYLCASSWRSGRMGETQYFGPGTRLLVL.

This clonotype has a handful of counts. The chain uses TRBV6-1 and TRBJ1-5, with D perhaps matching TRBD1 (5 bases). Germline values: CDR1 MNHNS, CDR2 SASEGT. V lost 6 bases, J lost 7 bases, and 19 bases lay in between. CDR3 length equals 15 residues. CDR3 sequence: CASSLVGAEVQPQHF. Written as DNA, the CDR3 is TGTGCCAGCAGCCTCGTCGGGGCAGAGGTACAGCCCCAGCATTTT.

Turning to this clonotype: Relative to the germline gene, one junction end is altered; a read error may explain this. The V and J genes are TRBV7-7 and TRBJ2-5, with 10 bases identical to TRBD2. Germline V gene sequence: CDR1 SSHAT, CDR2 FNYEAQ (reference sequence). The CDR3 spans 15 residues. The chain's CDR3 is CASSLAGGGGETQYF. Written as DNA, the CDR3 is TGTGCTAGCAGCTTAGCGGGGGGAGGAGGGGAGACCCAGTACTTC.

V gene TRBV5-6 combines with J gene TRBJ1-5, with 10 bases fitting TRBD1. The CDR3 is 16 amino acids. Germline V CDR1 and CDR2: SGHDT, YYEEEE. V dropped 5 bases and J dropped 3; count of bases not matched to a gene: 8. For the CDR3, the DNA is TGTGCCAGCAGTCAGCGGGACAGGGGATACAATCAGCCCCAGCATTTT. Protein product: CASSQRDRGYNQPQHF.

This clonotype was observed a handful of times. The V and J genes are TRBV7-2 and TRBJ2-5, with 11 bases aligning to TRBD2. Looked up from germline, CDR1 is SGHTA and CDR2 is FQGNSA. The length of the CDR3 is 16 residues. The trim removed 0 bases at V and 0 bases at J, leaving 0 bases unmatched. CDR3 amino acids: CASSLASGRDQETQYF. In DNA form, the CDR3 reads TGTGCCAGCAGCTTAGCTAGCGGGAGGGACCAAGAGACCCAGTACTTC.

This clonotype has a count of ten or more. The V gene is TRBV12-3 or TRBV12-4, the J gene TRBJ2-2; D may match TRBD1 or TRBD2 (5 bases each). The CDR3 totals 14 residues. V lost 4 bases and J lost 9, with 15 bases in between. CDR3 loop: CASSSPDGAWELFF. Written as DNA, the CDR3 is TGTGCCAGCAGTTCCCCGGACGGGGCCTGGGAGCTGTTTTTT.

J is TRBJ1-4 and V is TRBV18; D call uncertain. The CDR3 length is 13 residues. Germline V gene lookup returns CDR1 KGHSH and CDR2 LQKENI. The V gene lost 6 bases and the J gene lost 5 bases, with 10 bases spanning the gap. Written as DNA, the CDR3 is TGTGCCAGCTCGTTAGGGTGGAATGAAAAACTGTTTTTT. It codes for CASSLGWNEKLFF.

This clonotype was recorded a few times. V usage is TRBV28 and J usage is TRBJ2-2, with 7 nucleotides matching TRBD1. The CDR3 has 15 residues. The J segment lost 1 base and the V segment lost 7 bases, leaving 6 bases of the junction unmatched. Germline CDR1 reads MDHEN; CDR2 reads SYDVKM. The CDR3 DNA reads as TGTGCCAGCACCCGGACAGGACAGAACACCGGGGAGCTGTTTTTT. Its translation: CASTRTGQNTGELFF.

The V and J genes are TRBV28 and TRBJ2-3; 7 bases fit TRBD1. Germline trimming cut 5 bases from V and 3 bases from J; bases unmatched to any gene: 8. The CDR3 has 15 amino acids. Germline lookup yields CDR1 MDHEN and CDR2 SYDVKM. DNA of the CDR3: TGTGCCAGCAGTGCACCGGGACAGAAAACAGATACGCAGTATTTT. Amino acids: CASSAPGQKTDTQYF.

A word on this clonotype: A much larger clone lies a single base off, so this may be a read error. The CDR3: CASSLGPGTDTRYF. The DNA for the CDR3 is TGTGCCAGCAGCTTAGGTCCGGGCACAGATACGCGGTATTTT. V usage is TRBV7-8 and J usage is TRBJ2-3; no reliable D call. There are 14 residues in the CDR3. CDR1 is SGHVS, CDR2 FQNEAQ, per germline.

This clonotype was seen at least ten times. The genes are TRBV28 and TRBJ1-1, with TRBD1 matching over 8 bases. V lost 5 bases and J lost 4; bases outside the gene matches: 3. The CDR3 length is 13 residues. Germline V gene sequence: CDR1 MDHEN, CDR2 SYDVKM. CDR3 loop: CASSQTGGTEAFF. CDR3 in DNA: TGTGCCAGCAGTCAAACAGGGGGCACTGAAGCTTTCTTT.

This clonotype was found many times. The chain combines TRBV11-2 with TRBJ2-1, with TRBD2 matching over 7 bases. The CDR3 is made up of 14 amino acids. The V gene end was trimmed by 7 bases and the J gene end by 8 bases; junction bases not matched to a gene: 11. CDR1 is SGHAT and CDR2 is FQNNGV in the germline V gene. The DNA for the CDR3 is TGTGCCAGCACCGCGGGAGCGATGCCCCATGAGCAGTTCTTC. As protein: CASTAGAMPHEQFF.